The 21 T cell receptor beta chains presented below share a single source sample, sequenced in a study of cytomegalovirus exposure and HLA in healthy donors. Repertoires were generated with immunoSEQ multiplex PCR, while TCRdb's copy carries only in-frame clones and drops some. The sample records under 250,000 clones, more than 75% being singletons. Sequences were obtained from PBMCs. The receptors shown here come from a young woman in good health and CMV-seropositive.

The chain carries TRBV18 and TRBJ2-2; 10 bases fit TRBD2. Germline trimming cut 1 base from V and 7 bases from J; bases unmatched to any gene: 3. The CDR3 runs to 15 residues. Germline V CDR1 and CDR2: KGHSH, LQKENI. CDR3 in amino acids: CASSPLAGGGGELFF. The CDR3 nucleotides read TGTGCCAGCTCACCACTAGCGGGAGGCGGCGGGGAGCTGTTTTTT.

The gene calls are TRBV7-9 and TRBJ2-2, with 10 bases lining up with TRBD1. The CDR3 covers 16 residues. Germline values: CDR1 SEHNR, CDR2 FQNEAQ (reference sequence). V shed 4 bases and J 3 bases; nucleotides not matched to a gene: 5. CDR3 sequence reads: CASSSGTGEDTGELFF. The CDR3 nucleotides read TGTGCCAGCAGCTCCGGGACAGGGGAGGACACCGGGGAGCTGTTTTTT.

The V gene is TRBV10-1, the J gene TRBJ2-7, with D unclear. V was pared by 4 bases and J by 0 bases, with 7 bases between. The CDR3 consists of 13 residues. CDR1 and CDR2 (germline): WNHNN, SYGVQD (reference sequence). The DNA for the CDR3 is TGCGCCAGCAGTGGTGGTAGCTCCTACGAGCAGTACTTC. It is translated as CASSGGSSYEQYF.

The J gene is TRBJ2-3, the V gene TRBV29-1; 14 bases fit TRBD2. The length of the CDR3 is 17 residues. With 5 bases clipped from V and 1 base from J, the junction kept 8 bases outside the gene matches. Germline values: CDR1 SQVTM, CDR2 ANQGSEA. As DNA, the CDR3 is TGCAGCGTTCGGGGACTAGCGGGAGAGGGGGGCACAGATACGCAGTATTTT. Protein sequence: CSVRGLAGEGGTDTQYF.

The chain combines TRBV6-5 with TRBJ2-2; D is possibly TRBD2 (5 bases). V was clipped by 7 bases and J by 0 bases, with 9 bases between them. This CDR3 comprises 14 residues. From germline, CDR1 is MNHEY and CDR2 SVGAGI. The CDR3 DNA reads TGTGCCAGCACGGACTGGACGAACACCGGGGAGCTGTTTTTT. Protein sequence: CASTDWTNTGELFF.

V gene TRBV28 combines with J gene TRBJ2-2, with 8 positions matching TRBD2. V lost 6 bases, J lost 1 base, and 10 bases stayed unmatched. The V gene's germline CDR1 is MDHEN and CDR2 SYDVKM. The CDR3 contains 17 residues. This chain's CDR3 is CASSFNFGGVNTGELFF. CDR3 nucleotides: TGTGCCAGCAGCTTCAACTTCGGGGGGGTGAACACCGGGGAGCTGTTTTTT.

This clone was counted a few times. The V gene is TRBV19, the J gene TRBJ2-7, with 7 positions matching TRBD2. The ends lost 5 bases at V and 2 bases at J; junction bases unmatched: 0. Germline-derived CDR1 and CDR2 are LNHDA and SQIVND (reference sequence). This CDR3 has 12 residues. CDR3 nucleotide sequence: TGTGCCAGTAGTGCGGGAGCCTACGAGCAGTACTTC. Translated, it gives CASSAGAYEQYF. The full variable domain, completed using reference TRBV19 and TRBJ2-7, is DGGITQSPKYLFRKEGQNVTLSCEQNLNHDAMYWYRQDPGQGLRLIYYSQIVNDFQKGDIAEGYSVSREKKESFPLTVTSAQKNPTAFYLCASSAGAYEQYFGPGTRLTVT.

DNA of the CDR3: TGTGCCAGCAGTGAAGGCCTCCCGGGACTAGATTACTACGAGCAGTACTTC. Residues: CASSEGLPGLDYYEQYF. This chain links TRBV25-1 with TRBJ2-7, with TRBD2 matching over 8 bases. V was clipped by 2 bases and J by 3 bases; unmatched bases: 12. Germline V gene lookup returns CDR1 MGHDK and CDR2 SYGVNS. The CDR3 extends over 17 amino acids.

The chain employs TRBV4-1 and TRBJ2-3; tentatively, D is TRBD2 (6 bases). The CDR3 spans 15 residues. V lost 5 bases and J lost 3, with 15 bases in between. Germline values: CDR1 MGHRA, CDR2 YSYEKL. The CDR3: CASSSGEEETDTQYF. CDR3 nucleotides: TGCGCCAGCAGCTCGGGGGAGGAAGAAACAGATACGCAGTATTTT.

This chain uses TRBV7-3 with TRBJ1-3, with a possible D match to TRBD1 (6 bases). Between the trimmed V and J ends, which lost 6 bases and 3 bases, there was a span of 21 bases. The CDR3 has 17 residues. The germline V gene encodes CDR1 SGHTA and CDR2 FQGTGA. For the CDR3, the DNA is TGTGCCAGCAGTCTCACAGGGCCCCTTAGTCTTGGAAACACCATATATTTT. Translated, it gives CASSLTGPLSLGNTIYF.

The V and J genes are TRBV4-1 and TRBJ2-1; 9 nucleotides match TRBD1. Germline CDR1 MGHRA, CDR2 YSYEKL. This CDR3 is 16 amino acids long. V lost 4 bases and J lost 5; bases outside the gene matches: 9. CDR3 nucleotides: TGCGCCAGCAGCCTGGAGGGACAGGGTGGTAACAATGAGCAGTTCTTC. It is translated as CASSLEGQGGNNEQFF.

This sequence joins TRBV2 and TRBJ2-1; 8 nucleotides match TRBD2. Germline trimming cut 10 bases from V and 5 bases from J; bases unmatched to any gene: 10. Germline CDR1 reads SNHLY; CDR2 reads FYNNEI. The CDR3 length is 14 residues. The CDR3 bases are TGTGCCACCCCGGGGATAGCGGGGAACAATGAGCAGTTCTTC. Translation gives CATPGIAGNNEQFF.

This clone was detected a few times. This chain uses TRBV18 with TRBJ1-2; possibly TRBD1 for D (5 bases). Between the trimmed V and J ends, which lost 3 bases and 7 bases, there was a span of 12 bases. CDR1 is KGHSH, CDR2 LQKENI, per germline. The length of the CDR3 is 13 residues. CDR3 loop: CASSPPTGGGYTF. The CDR3 nucleotides read TGTGCCAGCTCACCTCCTACCGGGGGTGGCTACACCTTC.

The J gene is TRBJ2-3, the V gene TRBV10-1; TRBD1 agrees at 8 bases. CDR1 and CDR2 (germline): WNHNN, SYGVQD (reference sequence). The CDR3 has 14 amino acids. The V gene end was trimmed by 6 bases and the J gene end by 6 bases; junction bases not matched to a gene: 8. Here the CDR3 reads CASRSRGHADTQYF. The DNA for the CDR3 is TGCGCCAGCAGGAGCAGGGGGCACGCGGATACGCAGTATTTT.

The chain links TRBV27 to TRBJ2-7, with TRBD1 matching 9 bases. Germline loops: CDR1 MNHEY, CDR2 SMNVEV (reference sequence). After removal of 6 bases from V and 6 bases from J, the junction contained 12 bases not matched to a gene. The CDR3 runs 15 residues. CDR3 in amino acids: CASRPLGTGLGEQYF. The CDR3 nucleotides read TGTGCCAGCAGGCCTCTCGGGACAGGGCTCGGCGAGCAGTACTTC.

CDR3: CASSVGVPGTDTQYF. DNA of the CDR3: TGTGCCAGCAGCGTAGGTGTTCCCGGCACAGATACGCAGTATTTT. The J gene is TRBJ2-3, the V gene TRBV9; no reliable D call. CDR1 is SGDLS, CDR2 YYNGEE, per germline. The CDR3 consists of 15 residues. Deletions cut 0 bases from V and 1 base from J, with 9 bases between. The variable domain in full, with the rest retrieved from reference TRBV9 and TRBJ2-3, is DSGVTQTPKHLITATGQRVTLRCSPRSGDLSVYWYQQSLDQGLQFLIQYYNGEERAKGNILERFSAQQFPDLHSELNLSSLELGDSALYFCASSVGVPGTDTQYFGPGTRLTVL.

This clone was seen a few times. CDR3 loop: CASSIDSGRRNEQFF. As DNA, the CDR3 is TGTGCCAGTAGTATTGACAGCGGGAGAAGGAATGAGCAGTTCTTC. The rearrangement links TRBV19 to TRBJ2-1; 8 positions agree with TRBD2. This CDR3 is built from 15 residues. With 3 bases clipped from V and 7 bases from J, the junction kept 8 bases outside the gene matches. Germline values: CDR1 LNHDA, CDR2 SQIVND (reference sequence).

This rearrangement joins TRBV7-2 to TRBJ2-1; 14 nucleotides match TRBD2. This CDR3 contains 18 residues. Per the germline V gene, CDR1 is SGHTA and CDR2 is FQGNSA. V lost 0 bases to trimming and J lost 7 bases; unmatched junction nucleotides: 8. The CDR3 is CASSLARLWTSGGNEQFF. CDR3 nucleotides: TGTGCCAGCAGCTTAGCGCGTTTATGGACTAGCGGGGGGAATGAGCAGTTCTTC.

The V and J genes are TRBV13 and TRBJ2-2, with TRBD2 matching over 11 bases. Germline CDR1 and CDR2: PRHDT and FYEKMQ (reference sequence). After removal of 5 bases from V and 0 bases from J, the junction contained 2 bases not matched to a gene. This CDR3 has 16 residues. For the CDR3, the DNA is TGTGCCAGCAGCCGACTAGCGGGAACGAACACCGGGGAGCTGTTTTTT. Translating gives CASSRLAGTNTGELFF.

The rearrangement links TRBV29-1 to TRBJ1-5; D is possibly TRBD1 (6 bases). The V and J ends lost 4 bases and 9 bases respectively, with 16 bases between them. The CDR3 contains 13 residues. Germline V lookup: CDR1 SQVTM, CDR2 ANQGSEA. For the CDR3, the DNA is TGCAGCGTTGGTCCAGGGGACGGCGGGCCCCAGCATTTT. Its protein product is CSVGPGDGGPQHF.

CDR3 bases: TGCAGCACATCGACAGGGGGAGATGGCTACACCTTC. This gives the protein CSTSTGGDGYTF. The chain couples TRBV29-1 to TRBJ1-2, with TRBD1 matching 9 bases. V was clipped by 8 bases and J by 6 bases; unmatched bases: 7. From germline, CDR1 is SQVTM and CDR2 ANQGSEA. The length of the CDR3 is 12 residues.